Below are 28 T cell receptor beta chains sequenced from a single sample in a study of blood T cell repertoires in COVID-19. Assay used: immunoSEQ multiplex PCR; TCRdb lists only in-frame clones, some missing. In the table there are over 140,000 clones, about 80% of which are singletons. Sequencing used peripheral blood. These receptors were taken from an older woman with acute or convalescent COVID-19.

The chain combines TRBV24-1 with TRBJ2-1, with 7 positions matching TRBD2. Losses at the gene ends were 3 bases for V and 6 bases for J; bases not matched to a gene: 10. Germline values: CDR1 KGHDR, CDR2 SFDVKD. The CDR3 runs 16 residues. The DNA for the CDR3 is TGTGCCACCAGTGATACTGGGGGGGACCTGAGCAATGAGCAGTTCTTC. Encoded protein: CATSDTGGDLSNEQFF.

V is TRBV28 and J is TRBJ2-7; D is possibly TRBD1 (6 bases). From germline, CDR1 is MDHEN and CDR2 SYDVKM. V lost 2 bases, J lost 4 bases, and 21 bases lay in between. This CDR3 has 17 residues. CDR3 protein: CASSLKPRAGASYEQYF. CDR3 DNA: TGTGCCAGCAGTTTAAAACCCCGGGCAGGGGCATCGTACGAGCAGTACTTC. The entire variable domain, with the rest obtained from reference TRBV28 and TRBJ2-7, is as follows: DVKVTQSSRYLVKRTGEKVFLECVQDMDHENMFWYRQDPGLGLRLIYFSYDVKMKEKGDIPEGYSVSREKKERFSLILESASTNQTSMYLCASSLKPRAGASYEQYFGPGTRLTVT.

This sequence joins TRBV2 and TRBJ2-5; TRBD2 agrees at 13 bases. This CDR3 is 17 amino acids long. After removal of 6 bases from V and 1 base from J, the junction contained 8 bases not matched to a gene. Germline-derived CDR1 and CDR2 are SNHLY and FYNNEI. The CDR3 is CASSLTSGRFVQETQYF. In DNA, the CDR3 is TGTGCCAGCAGCCTGACTAGCGGGAGGTTCGTCCAAGAGACCCAGTACTTC.

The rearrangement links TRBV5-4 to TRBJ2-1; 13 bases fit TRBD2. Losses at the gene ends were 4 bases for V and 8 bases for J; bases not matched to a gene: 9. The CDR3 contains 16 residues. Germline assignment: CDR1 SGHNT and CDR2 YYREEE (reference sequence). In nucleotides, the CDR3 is TGTGCCAGCAGCCGCCCCGGGACTAGCGGGATCCATGAGCAGTTCTTC. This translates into CASSRPGTSGIHEQFF.

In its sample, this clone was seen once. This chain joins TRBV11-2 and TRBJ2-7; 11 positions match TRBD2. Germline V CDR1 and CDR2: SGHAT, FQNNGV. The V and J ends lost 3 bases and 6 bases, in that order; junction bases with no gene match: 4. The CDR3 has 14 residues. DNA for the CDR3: TGTGCCAGCAGCTTTCCGGGACTAGCGGTCGAGCAGTACTTC. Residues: CASSFPGLAVEQYF.

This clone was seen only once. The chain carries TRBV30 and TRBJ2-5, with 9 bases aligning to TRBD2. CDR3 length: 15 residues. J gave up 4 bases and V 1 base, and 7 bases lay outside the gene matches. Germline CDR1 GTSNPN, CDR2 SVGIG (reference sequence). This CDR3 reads CAWSGLAGVGETQYF. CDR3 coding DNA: TGTGCCTGGAGTGGGTTAGCGGGAGTCGGAGAGACCCAGTACTTC.

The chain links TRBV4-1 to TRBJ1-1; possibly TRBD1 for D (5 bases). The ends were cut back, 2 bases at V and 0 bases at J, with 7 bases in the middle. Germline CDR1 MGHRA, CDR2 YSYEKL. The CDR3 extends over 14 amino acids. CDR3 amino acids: CASSQQGMNTEAFF. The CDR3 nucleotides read TGCGCCAGCAGCCAACAGGGCATGAACACTGAAGCTTTCTTT.

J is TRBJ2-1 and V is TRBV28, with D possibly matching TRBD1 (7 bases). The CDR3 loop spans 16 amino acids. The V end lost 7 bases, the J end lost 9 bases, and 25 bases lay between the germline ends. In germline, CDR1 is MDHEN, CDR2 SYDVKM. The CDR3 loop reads CASKLRWSRGEGEQFF. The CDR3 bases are TGTGCCAGCAAACTGAGATGGTCCAGGGGGGAAGGTGAGCAGTTCTTC. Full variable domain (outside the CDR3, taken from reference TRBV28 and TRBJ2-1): DVKVTQSSRYLVKRTGEKVFLECVQDMDHENMFWYRQDPGLGLRLIYFSYDVKMKEKGDIPEGYSVSREKKERFSLILESASTNQTSMYLCASKLRWSRGEGEQFFGPGTRLTVL.

The CDR3 region is CASDSNRGDHQPQHF. CDR3 in DNA: TGTGCCAGCGATAGTAACAGGGGGGACCATCAGCCCCAGCATTTT. The J gene is TRBJ1-5, the V gene TRBV5-4, with 8 bases matching TRBD1. The CDR3 totals 15 residues. CDR1 SGHNT and CDR2 YYREEE come from the germline V gene (reference sequence). V lost 7 bases, J lost 5 bases, and 11 bases stayed unmatched.

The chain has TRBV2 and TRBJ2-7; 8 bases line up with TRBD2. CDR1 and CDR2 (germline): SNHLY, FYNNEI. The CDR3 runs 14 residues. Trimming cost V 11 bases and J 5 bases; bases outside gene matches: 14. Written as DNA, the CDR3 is TGTGCCGAAGACAGAGGCGGGAGGAGCGACGAGCAGTACTTC. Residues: CAEDRGGRSDEQYF.

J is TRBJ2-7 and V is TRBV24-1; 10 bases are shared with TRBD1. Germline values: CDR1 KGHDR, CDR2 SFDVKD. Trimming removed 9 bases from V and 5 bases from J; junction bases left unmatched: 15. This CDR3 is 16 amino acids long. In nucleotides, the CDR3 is TGTGCCACCTCGGCCGGCCCGGGACAGGGGACGCACGAGCAGTACTTC. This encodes CATSAGPGQGTHEQYF.

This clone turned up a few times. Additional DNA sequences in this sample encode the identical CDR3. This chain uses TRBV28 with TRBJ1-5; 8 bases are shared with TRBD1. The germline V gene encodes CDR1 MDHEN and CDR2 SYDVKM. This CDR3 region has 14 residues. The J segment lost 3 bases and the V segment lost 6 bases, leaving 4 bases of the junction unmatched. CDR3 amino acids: CASSPGQVNQPQHF. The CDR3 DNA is TGTGCCAGCAGCCCGGGACAGGTCAATCAGCCCCAGCATTTT.

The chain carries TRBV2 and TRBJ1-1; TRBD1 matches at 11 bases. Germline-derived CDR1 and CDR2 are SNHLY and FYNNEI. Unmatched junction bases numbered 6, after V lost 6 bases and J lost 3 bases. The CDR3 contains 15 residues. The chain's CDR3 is CASRSRTGGYTEAFF. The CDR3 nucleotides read TGTGCCAGCAGATCCAGGACAGGGGGCTACACTGAAGCTTTCTTT.

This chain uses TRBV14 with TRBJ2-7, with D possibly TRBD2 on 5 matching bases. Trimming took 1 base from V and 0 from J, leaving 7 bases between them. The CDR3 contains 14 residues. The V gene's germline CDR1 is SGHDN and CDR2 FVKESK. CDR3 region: CASSQGLASYEQYF. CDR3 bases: TGTGCCAGCAGCCAAGGTCTAGCCTCCTACGAGCAGTACTTC.

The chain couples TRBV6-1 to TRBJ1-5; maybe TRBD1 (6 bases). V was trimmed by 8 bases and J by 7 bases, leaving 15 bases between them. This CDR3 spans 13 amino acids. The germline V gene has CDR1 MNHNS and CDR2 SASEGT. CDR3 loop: CASESPGDQPQHF. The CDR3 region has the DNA TGTGCCAGCGAAAGCCCAGGGGACCAGCCCCAGCATTTT.

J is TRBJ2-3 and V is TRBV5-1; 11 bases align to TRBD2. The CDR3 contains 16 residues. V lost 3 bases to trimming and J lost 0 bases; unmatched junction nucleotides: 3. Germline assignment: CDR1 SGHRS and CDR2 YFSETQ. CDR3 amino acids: CASSSRTSGSTDTQYF. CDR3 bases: TGCGCCAGCAGCTCCCGGACTAGCGGGAGCACAGATACGCAGTATTTT.

The DNA of the CDR3 is TGTGCCAGCAGTTCCTGGGACGGGGGTAGGGAGACCCAGTACTTC. Encoded protein: CASSSWDGGRETQYF. The J gene is TRBJ2-5, the V gene TRBV28; a weak D match, TRBD2 (6 bases). The CDR3 has 15 residues. Germline values: CDR1 MDHEN, CDR2 SYDVKM. V lost 4 bases and J lost 5, with 17 bases in between.

As DNA, the CDR3 is TGTGCCAGCTCACCCACAGGGGGAGATCAGCCCCAGCATTTT. Protein product: CASSPTGGDQPQHF. The chain joins TRBV18 to TRBJ1-5; 8 bases agree with TRBD1. V lost 3 bases to trimming and J lost 5 bases; unmatched junction nucleotides: 3. The CDR3 consists of 14 residues. Per the germline V gene, CDR1 is KGHSH and CDR2 is LQKENI.

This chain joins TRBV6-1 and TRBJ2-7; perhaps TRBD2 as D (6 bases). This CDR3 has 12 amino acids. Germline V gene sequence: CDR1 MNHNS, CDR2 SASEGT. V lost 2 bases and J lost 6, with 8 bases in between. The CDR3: CASSETTSEQYF. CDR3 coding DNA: TGTGCCAGCAGTGAAACGACTAGCGAGCAGTACTTC.

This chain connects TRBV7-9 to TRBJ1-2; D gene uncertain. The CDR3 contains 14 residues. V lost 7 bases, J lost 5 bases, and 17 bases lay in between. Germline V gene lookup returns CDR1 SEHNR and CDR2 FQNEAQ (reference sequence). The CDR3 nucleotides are TGTGCCAGCAATGACGCGGGTTTGCAGTATGGCTACACCTTC. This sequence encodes CASNDAGLQYGYTF.

The chain's CDR3 is CASSLTHRDGYGYTF. In DNA form, the CDR3 reads TGTGCCAGCAGCTTAACGCACAGGGACGGCTATGGCTACACCTTC. The chain joins TRBV7-3 to TRBJ1-2, with D possibly TRBD1 on 6 matching bases. This CDR3 comprises 15 residues. Deletions cut 0 bases from V and 4 bases from J, with 12 bases between. Germline V gene sequence: CDR1 SGHTA, CDR2 FQGTGA.

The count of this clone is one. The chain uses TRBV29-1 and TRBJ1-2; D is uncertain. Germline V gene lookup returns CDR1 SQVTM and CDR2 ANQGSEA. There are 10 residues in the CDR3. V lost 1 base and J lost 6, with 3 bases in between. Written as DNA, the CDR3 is TGCAGCGTTGAAGCAAATGGCTACACCTTC. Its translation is CSVEANGYTF.

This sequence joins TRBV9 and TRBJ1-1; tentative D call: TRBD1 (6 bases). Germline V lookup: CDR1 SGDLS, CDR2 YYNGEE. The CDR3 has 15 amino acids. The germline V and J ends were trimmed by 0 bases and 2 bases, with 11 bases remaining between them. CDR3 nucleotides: TGTGCCAGCAGCGTAGCTTCGGGGGGCAACACTGAAGCTTTCTTT. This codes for CASSVASGGNTEAFF. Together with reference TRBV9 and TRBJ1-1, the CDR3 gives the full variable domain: DSGVTQTPKHLITATGQRVTLRCSPRSGDLSVYWYQQSLDQGLQFLIQYYNGEERAKGNILERFSAQQFPDLHSELNLSSLELGDSALYFCASSVASGGNTEAFFGQGTRLTVV.

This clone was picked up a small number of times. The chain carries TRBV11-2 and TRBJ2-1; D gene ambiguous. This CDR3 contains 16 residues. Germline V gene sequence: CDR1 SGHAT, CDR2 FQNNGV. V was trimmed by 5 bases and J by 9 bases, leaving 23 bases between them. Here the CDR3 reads CASSTGWSPNRSEQFF. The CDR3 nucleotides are TGTGCCAGCAGCACGGGTTGGAGCCCAAATCGTTCTGAGCAGTTCTTC. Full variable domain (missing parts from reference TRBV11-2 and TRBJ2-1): EAGVAQSPRYKIIEKRQSVAFWCNPISGHATLYWYQQILGQGPKLLIQFQNNGVVDDSQLPKDRFSAERLKGVDSTLKIQPAKLEDSAVYLCASSTGWSPNRSEQFFGPGTRLTVL.

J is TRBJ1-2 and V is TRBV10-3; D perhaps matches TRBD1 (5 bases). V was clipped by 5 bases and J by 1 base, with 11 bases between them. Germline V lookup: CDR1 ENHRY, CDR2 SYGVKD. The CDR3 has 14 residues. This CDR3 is CAISKDKFNYGYTF. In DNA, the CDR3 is TGTGCCATCAGTAAGGACAAGTTTAACTATGGCTACACCTTC.

In DNA form, the CDR3 reads TGTGCCAGCAGCCGAACAGGGACAAGGGAAAAACTGTTTTTT. Translating gives CASSRTGTREKLFF. The rearrangement uses TRBV11-3 and TRBJ1-4; D perhaps matches TRBD1 (6 bases). The CDR3 length is 14 residues. Germline V lookup: CDR1 SGHNT, CDR2 YENEEA. Trimming took off 5 bases at V and 8 bases at J, with 15 bases between the two ends. Based on the CDR3 plus reference TRBV11-3 and TRBJ1-4, the full variable domain is EAGVVQSPRYKIIEKKQPVAFWCNPISGHNTLYWYLQNLGQGPELLIRYENEEAVDDSQLPKDRFSAERLKGVDSTLKIQPAELGDSAVYLCASSRTGTREKLFFGSGTQLSVL.

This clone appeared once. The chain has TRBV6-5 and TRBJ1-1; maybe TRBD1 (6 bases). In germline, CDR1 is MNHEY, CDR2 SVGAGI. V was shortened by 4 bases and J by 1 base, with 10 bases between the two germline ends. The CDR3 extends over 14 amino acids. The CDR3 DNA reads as TGTGCCAGCAGTTGGGGGACACAGAACACTGAAGCTTTCTTT. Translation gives CASSWGTQNTEAFF.

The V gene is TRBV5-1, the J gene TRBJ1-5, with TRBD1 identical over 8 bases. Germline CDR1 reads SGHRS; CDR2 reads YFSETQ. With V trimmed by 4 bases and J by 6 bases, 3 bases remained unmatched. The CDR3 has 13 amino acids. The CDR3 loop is CASSPDRGQPQHF. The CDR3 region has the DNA TGCGCCAGCAGCCCCGACAGGGGTCAGCCCCAGCATTTT.